The rows below give T cell receptor beta chains drawn from one sample of a study of blood T cell repertoires in COVID-19. Assay used: immunoSEQ multiplex PCR; TCRdb lists only in-frame clones, some missing. The sample contains around 250,000 clones, more than 70% of which appear only once. Material: PBMCs or T cells enriched from blood (not recorded which). The receptors originated from a woman between 50 and 59 years old who had recovered from COVID-19. CDR3s include the opening cysteine and the closing phenylalanine or tryptophan. Each record gives: clone size, D gene, J gene, V gene, CDR3 protein, CDR3 DNA. D genes are given only for firm matches. Size is omitted from some rows. Given values are once, few, many or a class for expanded clones.

size: .
D: .
J: TRBJ1-2
V: TRBV5-4
CDR3: CASSMRTEASGYTF
DNA: TGTGCCAGCAGCATGCGGACGGAGGCTTCTGGCTACACCTTC

size: once
D: .
J: TRBJ2-7
V: TRBV28
CDR3: CASSFETPRYEQYF
DNA: TGTGCCAGCAGTTTTGAAACACCCAGATACGAGCAGTACTTC

size: .
D: TRBD1
J: TRBJ2-3
V: TRBV2
CDR3: CASRRDRGRDTQYF
DNA: TGTGCCAGCAGACGCGACAGGGGCCGCGATACGCAGTATTTT

size: .
D: .
J: TRBJ2-6
V: TRBV6-5
CDR3: CASSSTVISGANVLTF
DNA: TGTGCCAGCAGTTCTACCGTCATCTCTGGGGCCAACGTCCTGACTTTC

size: .
D: .
J: TRBJ1-5
V: TRBV11-1
CDR3: CASSLLRGMVGQPQHF
DNA: TGTGCCAGCAGCTTATTGCGGGGGATGGTGGGTCAGCCCCAGCATTTT

size: once
D: .
J: TRBJ2-1
V: TRBV7-3
CDR3: CASSPDGGSYNEQFF
DNA: TGTGCCAGCAGCCCCGACGGAGGCTCCTACAATGAGCAGTTCTTC

size: .
D: TRBD2
J: TRBJ2-1
V: TRBV28
CDR3: CASTTSGSTEQFF
DNA: TGTGCCAGCACTACTAGCGGGAGCACTGAGCAGTTCTTC

size: .
D: .
J: TRBJ1-2
V: TRBV6-6
CDR3: CASSPGNLNYGYTF
DNA: TGTGCCAGCAGTCCCGGGAACCTAAACTATGGCTACACCTTC

size: .
D: .
J: TRBJ1-4
V: TRBV25-1
CDR3: CASSIPTGSNEKLFF
DNA: TGTGCCAGCAGTATCCCGACAGGAAGTAATGAAAAACTGTTTTTT

size: once
D: .
J: TRBJ1-5
V: TRBV19
CDR3: CASSMGPGKSNQPQHF
DNA: TGTGCCAGTAGTATGGGGCCAGGGAAGTCAAATCAGCCCCAGCATTTT

size: .
D: .
J: TRBJ2-3
V: TRBV5-4
CDR3: CASSEGPSTDTQYF
DNA: TGTGCCAGCAGCGAGGGCCCTAGCACAGATACGCAGTATTTT

size: .
D: .
J: TRBJ2-7
V: TRBV23-1
CDR3: CASSQSKAMDNYEQYF
DNA: TGCGCCAGCAGTCAAAGTAAGGCGATGGACAACTACGAGCAGTACTTC

size: once
D: TRBD1
J: TRBJ1-2
V: TRBV7-8
CDR3: CASSSRDRGRTIGGYTF
DNA: TGTGCCAGCAGCTCCCGGGACAGGGGGCGAACCATTGGTGGCTACACCTTC

size: .
D: TRBD2
J: TRBJ2-7
V: TRBV7-2
CDR3: CASSLEAGGSYEQYF
DNA: TGTGCCAGCAGCTTAGAGGCGGGAGGGAGCTACGAGCAGTACTTC

size: .
D: .
J: TRBJ1-6
V: TRBV3-1/TRBV3-2
CDR3: CASSYGHYNSPLHF
DNA: TGTGCCAGCAGCTACGGACATTATAATTCACCCCTCCACTTT

size: .
D: .
J: TRBJ2-5
V: TRBV2
CDR3: CASILTGIQETQYF
DNA: TGTGCCAGCATCCTTACAGGAATCCAAGAGACCCAGTACTTC

size: once
D: .
J: TRBJ2-1
V: TRBV4-1
CDR3: CASSQGFGASYNEQFF
DNA: TGCGCCAGCAGCCAAGGTTTTGGAGCCTCCTACAATGAGCAGTTCTTC

size: .
D: .
J: TRBJ2-7
V: TRBV27
CDR3: CASSTNRITYEQYF
DNA: TGTGCCAGCAGTACGAACAGGATTACCTACGAGCAGTACTTC

size: .
D: .
J: TRBJ2-7
V: TRBV6-6
CDR3: CASSLTERYEQYF
DNA: TGTGCCAGCAGTCTAACTGAGCGCTACGAGCAGTACTTC

size: .
D: .
J: TRBJ1-3
V: TRBV6-6
CDR3: CASARDGGSGNTIYF
DNA: TGTGCCAGCGCCCGTGACGGCGGCTCTGGAAACACCATATATTTT

size: .
D: TRBD2
J: TRBJ2-7
V: TRBV6-5
CDR3: CASSSGLANSYEQYF
DNA: TGTGCCAGCAGTTCCGGACTAGCGAACTCCTACGAGCAGTACTTC

size: .
D: .
J: TRBJ2-7
V: TRBV3-1/TRBV3-2
CDR3: CASSEEGRASYEQYF
DNA: TGTGCCAGCAGTGAGGAGGGAAGAGCATCCTACGAGCAGTACTTC

size: .
D: .
J: TRBJ1-5
V: TRBV5-1
CDR3: CASSLAPSGGSQPQHF
DNA: TGCGCCAGCAGCTTGGCCCCGTCGGGTGGTTCTCAGCCCCAGCATTTT

size: once
D: .
J: TRBJ1-1
V: TRBV7-9
CDR3: CASSSGRGRTEAFF
DNA: TGTGCCAGCAGCTCTGGCAGGGGAAGGACTGAAGCTTTCTTT

size: .
D: TRBD2
J: TRBJ2-3
V: TRBV7-2
CDR3: CASSSPTSGSPDTQYF
DNA: TGTGCCAGCAGCTCCCCCACTAGCGGGAGTCCCGATACGCAGTATTTT

size: .
D: TRBD1
J: TRBJ1-4
V: TRBV9
CDR3: CASSATGGSGKLFF
DNA: TGTGCCAGCAGCGCCACAGGGGGTTCAGGAAAACTGTTTTTT

size: .
D: TRBD1
J: TRBJ2-7
V: TRBV15
CDR3: CATSSLDRGRYEQYF
DNA: TGTGCCACCAGCAGTTTAGACAGGGGGCGATACGAGCAGTACTTC

size: .
D: .
J: TRBJ2-1
V: TRBV4-3
CDR3: CASSQDPRELYNEQFF
DNA: TGCGCCAGCAGCCAAGATCCCCGGGAGCTTTACAATGAGCAGTTCTTC

size: .
D: TRBD1
J: TRBJ1-1
V: TRBV19
CDR3: CASSMGTVFMNTEAFF
DNA: TGTGCCAGTAGTATGGGGACAGTGTTCATGAACACTGAAGCTTTCTTT

size: .
D: TRBD2
J: TRBJ2-1
V: TRBV6-6
CDR3: CASSPTSGMALGGYEQFF
DNA: TGTGCCAGCAGTCCGACTAGCGGGATGGCCCTCGGCGGTTATGAGCAGTTCTTC

size: .
D: .
J: TRBJ1-2
V: TRBV5-3
CDR3: CARSARDLGGYTF
DNA: TGTGCCAGAAGCGCCCGGGACTTGGGGGGCTACACCTTC

size: .
D: .
J: TRBJ1-5
V: TRBV28
CDR3: CASSLTANQPQHF
DNA: TGTGCCAGCAGTTTGACAGCCAATCAGCCCCAGCATTTT

size: .
D: .
J: TRBJ1-5
V: TRBV20-1
CDR3: CSASRPGGNQPQHF
DNA: TGCAGTGCTAGTAGGCCGGGAGGCAATCAGCCCCAGCATTTT

size: .
D: TRBD1
J: TRBJ1-6
V: TRBV10-1
CDR3: CARPGQASPPLHF
DNA: TGCGCCCGGCCGGGACAGGCCTCTCCACCCCTCCACTTT

size: .
D: .
J: TRBJ1-2
V: TRBV7-9
CDR3: CASSPDTGSNYGYTF
DNA: TGTGCCAGCAGCCCTGATACAGGTTCTAACTATGGCTACACCTTC